Listed below are T cell receptor beta chains from one sample, sequenced in a study of CXCR3-negative and CXCR3-positive naive CD8 T cells. TCRdb re-called the 5' RACE reads; one entry per CDR3 protein, DNA not given. In all, the sample yields roughly 130,000 distinct CDR3 sequences. Source material: naive CXCR3+ CD8+ T cells from blood. The receptor set was obtained from a human donor in good health. Some clones in this sample may be carry-over from other donors' samples. Each CDR3 is given with its conserved first and last residue. The order of the fields is V gene, J gene, CDR3 length, CDR3 protein.

V: TRBV5-5
J: TRBJ2-7
length: 13
CDR3: CASSLGEDYEQYF

V: TRBV2
J: TRBJ2-1
length: 16
CDR3: CASSERVWSSYNEQFF

V: TRBV29-1
J: TRBJ2-7
length: 13
CDR3: CSVEIGQAYEQYF

V: TRBV12-3/TRBV12-4
J: TRBJ2-3
length: 14
CDR3: CASTHGTGPDTQYF

V: TRBV29-1
J: TRBJ2-7
length: 13
CDR3: CSVEASGSYEQYF

V: TRBV7-2
J: TRBJ2-7
length: 13
CDR3: CASQFSGRYEQYF

V: TRBV5-1
J: TRBJ2-5
length: 15
CDR3: CASSLVGQGMETQYF

V: TRBV19
J: TRBJ1-1
length: 15
CDR3: CASSVKTGRATEAFF

V: TRBV4-3
J: TRBJ1-2
length: 18
CDR3: CASSQERRPEPPNYGYTF

V: TRBV7-3
J: TRBJ2-1
length: 14
CDR3: CASSLSGHFNEQFF

V: TRBV29-1
J: TRBJ2-1
length: 14
CDR3: CSVELRFSYNEQFF

V: TRBV6-4
J: TRBJ2-3
length: 14
CDR3: CASSEAGETDTQYF

V: TRBV29-1
J: TRBJ1-4
length: 15
CDR3: CSVESPESSGEKLFF

V: TRBV12-3/TRBV12-4
J: TRBJ2-5
length: 13
CDR3: CASNEGLQETQYF

V: TRBV7-8
J: TRBJ2-7
length: 14
CDR3: CASSLDYLAYEQYF

V: TRBV5-1
J: TRBJ2-2
length: 15
CDR3: CASSPGTGDTGELFF

V: TRBV7-8
J: TRBJ2-5
length: 15
CDR3: CASRQSGLYQETQYF

V: TRBV29-1
J: TRBJ1-1
length: 11
CDR3: CSATGGTEAFF

V: TRBV10-3
J: TRBJ1-5
length: 13
CDR3: CANGESGFQPQHF

V: TRBV7-2
J: TRBJ1-2
length: 13
CDR3: CASRPQGANGYTF

V: TRBV6-5
J: TRBJ2-2
length: 15
CDR3: CASSYAGEDTGELFF

V: TRBV3-1
J: TRBJ1-1
length: 18
CDR3: CASSQADRGLGLRTEAFF

V: TRBV20-1
J: TRBJ2-1
length: 16
CDR3: CSARLLSGSLNNEQFF